This TCR beta chain was obtained from a study of blood T cells in healthy people across ages. This clonotype appeared many times. Germline lookup yields CDR1 SGHRS and CDR2 YFSETQ. The CDR3 has 12 residues. Trimming took 3 bases from V and 6 from J, leaving 7 bases between them. Primers used in a second PCR of about 6 to 11 cycles were a sample-barcoded 5' primer and a J-beta primer mix. TCRdb processed the 5' RACE reads anew with MiXCR; each CDR3 protein has one entry. The sample consists of about 720,000 distinct CDR3 sequences, 22% of them appearing once. Sequenced material: blood. The chain is built from TRBV5-1 and TRBJ2-1, with D perhaps matching TRBD1 (6 bases). This receptor was taken from a man aged 65 to 79 in good health. CDR3 sequence (DNA): TGCGCCAGCAGCTCACAGGGCAATGAGCAGTTCTTC. Its protein is CASSSQGNEQFF.